This passage covers 24 T cell receptor beta chains from one sample sequenced in a study of blood T cell repertoires in COVID-19. Libraries were prepared by immunoSEQ multiplex PCR; TCRdb keeps only in-frame clonotypes and omits some of them. The sample has 150,000 or so clones, more than 80% seen once. The material sequenced was peripheral blood. The receptor set was obtained from an older woman with COVID-19, enrolled during active disease.

This clone was counted a single time. The chain joins TRBV4-1 to TRBJ1-3, with D tentatively TRBD1 (5 bases). V dropped 6 bases and J dropped 0 bases, with 9 bases sitting between them. The CDR3 runs to 14 residues. Germline lookup yields CDR1 MGHRA and CDR2 YSYEKL. This CDR3 reads CASREGSSGNTIYF. The CDR3 DNA reads TGCGCCAGCAGGGAGGGGAGCTCTGGAAACACCATATATTTT.

V usage is TRBV5-6 and J usage is TRBJ1-6, with D possibly TRBD1 on 5 matching bases. V was pared by 0 bases and J by 3 bases, with 7 bases between. CDR3 size: 15 residues. Germline V gives CDR1 SGHDT, CDR2 YYEEEE. The CDR3 region is CASSLAGFYNSPLHF. Written as DNA, the CDR3 is TGTGCCAGCAGCTTGGCAGGGTTCTATAATTCACCCCTCCACTTT. The full variable domain, with the rest looked up from reference TRBV5-6 and TRBJ1-6, is DAGVTQSPTHLIKTRGQQVTLRCSPKSGHDTVSWYQQALGQGPQFIFQYYEEEERQRGNFPDRFSGHQFPNYSSELNVNALLLGDSALYLCASSLAGFYNSPLHFGNGTRLTVT.

The chain employs TRBV19 and TRBJ1-2; the match to TRBD1 covers 9 bases. The CDR3 is 13 amino acids. V shed 5 bases, J shed 8 bases, and the junction held 6 bases outside the gene matches. Germline V gene lookup returns CDR1 LNHDA and CDR2 SQIVND (reference sequence). DNA of the CDR3: TGTGCCAGTAGTCCTCGACAGGGGGAAGGCTACACCTTC. Translated, it gives CASSPRQGEGYTF. Together with reference TRBV19 and TRBJ1-2, the CDR3 gives the full variable domain: DGGITQSPKYLFRKEGQNVTLSCEQNLNHDAMYWYRQDPGQGLRLIYYSQIVNDFQKGDIAEGYSVSREKKESFPLTVTSAQKNPTAFYLCASSPRQGEGYTFGSGTRLTVV.

V gene TRBV14 combines with J gene TRBJ2-1, with 9 bases that match TRBD1. The CDR3 covers 15 residues. Looked up from germline, CDR1 is SGHDN and CDR2 is FVKESK. The junction had 6 bases not matched to a gene; V was cut back by 6 bases and J by 3 bases. As DNA, the CDR3 is TGTGCCAGCAGTATCGACAGGGGGTTCTACAATGAGCAGTTCTTC. Protein product: CASSIDRGFYNEQFF.

J is TRBJ2-2 and V is TRBV7-9; D gene uncertain. Per germline, CDR1 SEHNR and CDR2 FQNEAQ (reference sequence). The V gene lost 5 bases and the J gene lost 2 bases, with 3 bases spanning the gap. CDR3 length: 12 residues. In DNA, the CDR3 is TGTGCCAGCAGCCTTAACACCGGGGAGCTGTTTTTT. Its translation: CASSLNTGELFF.

This chain links TRBV5-1 with TRBJ1-2; TRBD1 matches at 7 bases. With V trimmed by 0 bases and J by 7 bases, 9 bases remained unmatched. This CDR3 is built from 15 residues. Germline V gene sequence: CDR1 SGHRS, CDR2 YFSETQ. The CDR3 here is CASSLVDRRMGGYTF. The DNA for the CDR3 is TGCGCCAGCAGCTTGGTGGACAGGAGGATGGGTGGCTACACCTTC.

The chain is built from TRBV19 and TRBJ1-2; D remains unclear. The V and J ends lost 3 bases and 5 bases respectively, with 16 bases between them. Germline loops: CDR1 LNHDA, CDR2 SQIVND (reference sequence). This CDR3 has 15 amino acids. The CDR3, as DNA: TGTGCCAGTAGTATTAATAACTACCGACTATATGGCTACACCTTC. As protein: CASSINNYRLYGYTF.

The J gene is TRBJ1-2, the V gene TRBV2; D ambiguous. Looked up from germline, CDR1 is SNHLY and CDR2 is FYNNEI. The V end was cut by 4 bases, the J end by 4 bases, with 7 bases between. The CDR3 extends over 12 amino acids. CDR3 in DNA: TGTGCCAGCAGTGGGGCAGCCTATGGCTACACCTTC. Protein sequence: CASSGAAYGYTF.

For this clone: Sequence at one end of the junction differs from germline and may be a read error. The gene calls are TRBV7-2 and TRBJ2-3; a possible D gene is TRBD2 (6 bases). Germline lookup yields CDR1 SGHTA and CDR2 FQGNSA. The CDR3 extends over 17 amino acids. The CDR3 sequence is CASSLGRDSRLRDTQYF. CDR3 DNA sequence: TGTGCCAGCAGTTTAGGCCGGGACTCCCGACTAAGGGATACGCAGTATTTT.

This chain connects TRBV7-2 to TRBJ1-2, with 10 bases fitting TRBD1. V dropped 5 bases and J dropped 7; count of bases not matched to a gene: 7. CDR1 and CDR2 from the germline V gene are SGHTA and FQGNSA. The CDR3 contains 14 residues. This CDR3 is CASSQARTGGGYTF. The CDR3 region has the DNA TGTGCCAGCAGCCAAGCACGGACAGGGGGTGGCTACACCTTC.

The V call is TRBV5-4, the J call TRBJ1-3; TRBD1 aligns across 9 bases. V was clipped by 5 bases and J by 0 bases; unmatched bases: 6. There are 16 residues in the CDR3. Germline values: CDR1 SGHNT, CDR2 YYREEE (reference sequence). The CDR3 protein is CASSDGQGISGNTIYF. The CDR3 DNA reads as TGTGCCAGCAGTGACGGACAGGGGATCTCTGGAAACACCATATATTTT.

The chain is built from TRBV7-3 and TRBJ2-1, with 11 bases matching TRBD2. CDR3 size: 15 residues. V lost 4 bases to trimming and J lost 4 bases; unmatched junction nucleotides: 3. Per germline, CDR1 SGHTA and CDR2 FQGTGA. CDR3 DNA: TGTGCCAGCAGCTCCGGGACTAGCGGTTACAATGAGCAGTTCTTC. Protein: CASSSGTSGYNEQFF.

The chain has TRBV5-6 and TRBJ2-7; TRBD1 is a possible D gene (6 bases). CDR1 is SGHDT, CDR2 YYEEEE, per germline. This CDR3 comprises 14 residues. Trimming stripped 0 bases from V and 2 bases from J, with 9 bases between. The CDR3 DNA follows: TGTGCCAGCAGCTTGGTGGGGACAACCTACGAGCAGTACTTC. Protein: CASSLVGTTYEQYF.

The J gene is TRBJ1-1, the V gene TRBV19, with D maybe TRBD1 (5 bases). V was trimmed by 5 bases and J by 5 bases, leaving 21 bases between them. Germline values: CDR1 LNHDA, CDR2 SQIVND (reference sequence). This CDR3 has 16 residues. Here the CDR3 reads CASSPDGQRGRTEAFF. The CDR3 coding sequence is TGTGCCAGTAGTCCCGACGGACAAAGGGGTAGGACTGAAGCTTTCTTT.

The chain joins TRBV3-1 (or the pseudogene TRBV3-2) to TRBJ2-7, with D perhaps TRBD2 (5 bases). Trimming took 2 bases from V and 0 from J, leaving 14 bases between them. CDR1 is LGHDT and CDR2 is YNNKEL in the germline V gene (reference sequence). The CDR3 is 16 residues long. Written as DNA, the CDR3 is TGTGCCAGCAGCCAATGGACTGCCAGGAGCTCCTACGAGCAGTACTTC. The encoded protein is CASSQWTARSSYEQYF.

V is TRBV20-1 and J is TRBJ1-2; D unresolved. V shed 3 bases and J shed 8 bases, with 13 bases lying between them. This CDR3 comprises 12 residues. Germline values: CDR1 DFQATT, CDR2 SNEGSKA (reference sequence). DNA of the CDR3: TGCAGTGCTAGTTTAGCCAGACTAGGCTACACCTTC. It translates to CSASLARLGYTF.

The rearrangement joins TRBV19 to TRBJ2-2; no reliable D call. Germline V gene lookup returns CDR1 LNHDA and CDR2 SQIVND (reference sequence). Trimming shortened V by 3 bases and J by 2 bases, and 7 bases separated the two germline ends. This CDR3 has 14 amino acids. CDR3 nucleotides: TGTGCCAGTAGTATTAACGGTAACACCGGGGAGCTGTTTTTT. Its translation: CASSINGNTGELFF. Supplemented by reference TRBV19 and TRBJ2-2, the full variable domain reads DGGITQSPKYLFRKEGQNVTLSCEQNLNHDAMYWYRQDPGQGLRLIYYSQIVNDFQKGDIAEGYSVSREKKESFPLTVTSAQKNPTAFYLCASSINGNTGELFFGEGSRLTVL.

This chain joins TRBV6-2 or TRBV6-3 and TRBJ2-7; D may be TRBD1 (6 bases). From germline, CDR1 is MNHEY and CDR2 SVGEGT. Trimming pared 4 bases from V and 5 bases from J, leaving 24 bases between. The CDR3 has 17 residues. This CDR3 is CASSSSLHRERGNEQYF. CDR3 DNA sequence: TGTGCCAGCAGTTCCAGCCTTCACAGGGAACGGGGAAACGAGCAGTACTTC.

The CDR3: CASSEGGQGIIVQPQHF. The CDR3, as DNA: TGTGCCAGCAGTGAAGGGGGGCAGGGGATAATAGTTCAGCCCCAGCATTTT. The rearrangement links TRBV6-1 to TRBJ1-5; weak D call: TRBD1 (6 bases). The CDR3 extends over 17 amino acids. Trimming took off 1 base at V and 6 bases at J, with 19 bases between the two ends. Germline CDR1 is MNHNS and CDR2 is SASEGT.

The count of this clone is one. This chain connects TRBV19 to TRBJ1-3, with D possibly TRBD1 on 6 matching bases. CDR1 and CDR2 from the germline V gene are LNHDA and SQIVND (reference sequence). The CDR3 runs 15 residues. The germline V and J ends were trimmed by 7 bases and 7 bases, with 20 bases remaining between them. The chain's CDR3 is CASINPGDPGNTIYF. CDR3 sequence (DNA): TGTGCCAGTATCAACCCAGGGGACCCGGGGAACACCATATATTTT.

The CDR3 sequence is CASSEVQFSGANVLTF. CDR3 DNA: TGTGCCAGCAGTGAAGTGCAGTTCTCTGGGGCCAACGTCCTGACTTTC. The V gene is TRBV6-1, the J gene TRBJ2-6; D is undetermined. Per germline, CDR1 MNHNS and CDR2 SASEGT. Trimming shortened V by 1 base and J by 0 bases, and 7 bases separated the two germline ends. The CDR3 contains 16 residues.

This chain uses TRBV7-2 with TRBJ2-1; 10 bases map to TRBD2. CDR1 is SGHTA, CDR2 FQGNSA, per germline. The CDR3 consists of 16 residues. V lost 3 bases to trimming and J lost 9 bases; unmatched junction nucleotides: 11. CDR3 amino acids: CASSFSERGGRGEQFF. The CDR3 DNA reads as TGTGCCAGCAGCTTCTCCGAGCGGGGGGGCAGGGGTGAGCAGTTCTTC.

The rearrangement uses TRBV6-5 and TRBJ1-2; 8 bases are a match to TRBD1. Looked up from germline, CDR1 is MNHEY and CDR2 is SVGAGI. There are 15 residues in the CDR3. Trimming removed 6 bases from V and 3 bases from J; junction bases left unmatched: 9. The DNA for the CDR3 is TGTGCCAGCAGGATCGCCAGGGGGCTCGACTATGGCTACACCTTC. As protein: CASRIARGLDYGYTF.

The rearrangement joins TRBV24-1 to TRBJ1-2; D is unclear. Germline V gene lookup returns CDR1 KGHDR and CDR2 SFDVKD. This CDR3 comprises 11 residues. V was pared by 4 bases and J by 9 bases, with 8 bases between. As DNA, the CDR3 is TGTGCCACCAGTGACTCAGGAAGCTACACCTTC. This encodes CATSDSGSYTF.